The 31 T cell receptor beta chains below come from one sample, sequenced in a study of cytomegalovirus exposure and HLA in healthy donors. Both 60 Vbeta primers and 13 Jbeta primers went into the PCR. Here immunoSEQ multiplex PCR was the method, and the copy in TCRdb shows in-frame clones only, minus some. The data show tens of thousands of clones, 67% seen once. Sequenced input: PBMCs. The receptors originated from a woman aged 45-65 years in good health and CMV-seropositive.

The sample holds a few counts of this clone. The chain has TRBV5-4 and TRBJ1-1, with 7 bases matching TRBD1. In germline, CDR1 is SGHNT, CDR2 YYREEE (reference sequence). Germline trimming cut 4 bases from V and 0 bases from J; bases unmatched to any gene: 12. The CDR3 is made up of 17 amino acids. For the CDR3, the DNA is TGTGCCAGCAGCCCGGCAGGGGGTTCCCTCATGAACACTGAAGCTTTCTTT. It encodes CASSPAGGSLMNTEAFF.

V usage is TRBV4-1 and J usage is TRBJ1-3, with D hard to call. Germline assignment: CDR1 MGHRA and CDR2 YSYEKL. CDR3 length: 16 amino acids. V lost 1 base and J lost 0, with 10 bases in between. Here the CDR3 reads CASSQGHSYSGNTIYF. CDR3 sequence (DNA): TGCGCCAGCAGCCAAGGGCACAGCTACTCTGGAAACACCATATATTTT.

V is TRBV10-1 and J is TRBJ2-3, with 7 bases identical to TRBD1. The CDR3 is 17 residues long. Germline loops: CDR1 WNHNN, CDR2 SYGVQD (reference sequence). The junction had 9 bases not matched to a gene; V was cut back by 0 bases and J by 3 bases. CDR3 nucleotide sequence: TGCGCCAGCAGTGAGTCCAGGACAGGATTTGAAACAGATACGCAGTATTTT. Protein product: CASSESRTGFETDTQYF.

This CDR3 reads CASSSGNEQYF. DNA of the CDR3: TGTGCCAGCAGCAGCGGCAACGAGCAGTACTTC. This chain connects TRBV5-6 to TRBJ2-5; a possible D gene is TRBD2 (5 bases). Judging by the DNA end, TRBJ2-7 fits better; the J call may be wrong. In germline, CDR1 is SGHDT, CDR2 YYEEEE. This CDR3 is built from 11 residues.

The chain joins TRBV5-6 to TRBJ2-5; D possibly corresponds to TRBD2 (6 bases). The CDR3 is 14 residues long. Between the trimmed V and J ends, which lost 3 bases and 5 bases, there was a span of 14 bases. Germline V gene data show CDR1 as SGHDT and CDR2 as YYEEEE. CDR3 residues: CASSSVLARETQYF. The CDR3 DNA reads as TGTGCCAGCAGCTCCGTACTAGCACGGGAGACCCAGTACTTC.

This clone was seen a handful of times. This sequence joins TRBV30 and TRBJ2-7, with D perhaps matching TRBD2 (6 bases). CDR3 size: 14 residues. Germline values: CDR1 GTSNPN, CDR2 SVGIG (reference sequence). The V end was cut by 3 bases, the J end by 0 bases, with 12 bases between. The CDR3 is CAWSAGSPSYEQYV. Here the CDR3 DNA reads TGTGCCTGGAGCGCGGGGTCCCCCTCCTACGAGCAGTACGTC.

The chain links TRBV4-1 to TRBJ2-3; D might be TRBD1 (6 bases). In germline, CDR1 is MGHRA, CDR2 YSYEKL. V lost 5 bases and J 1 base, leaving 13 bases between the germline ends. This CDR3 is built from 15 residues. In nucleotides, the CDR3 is TGCGCCAGCAGCTTAAGACAGGAAGGCACAGATACGCAGTATTTT. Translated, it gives CASSLRQEGTDTQYF.

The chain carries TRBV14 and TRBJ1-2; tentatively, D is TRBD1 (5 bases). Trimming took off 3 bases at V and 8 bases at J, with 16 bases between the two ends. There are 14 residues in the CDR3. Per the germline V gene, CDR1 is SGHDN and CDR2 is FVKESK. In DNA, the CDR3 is TGTGCCAGCAGCCATCTCTTACAGGCTCGGGGCTACACCTTC. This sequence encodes CASSHLLQARGYTF. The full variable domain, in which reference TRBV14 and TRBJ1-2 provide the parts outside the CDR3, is EAGVTQFPSHSVIEKGQTVTLRCDPISGHDNLYWYRRVMGKEIKFLLHFVKESKQDESGMPNNRFLAERTGGTYSTLKVQPAELEDSGVYFCASSHLLQARGYTFGSGTRLTVV.

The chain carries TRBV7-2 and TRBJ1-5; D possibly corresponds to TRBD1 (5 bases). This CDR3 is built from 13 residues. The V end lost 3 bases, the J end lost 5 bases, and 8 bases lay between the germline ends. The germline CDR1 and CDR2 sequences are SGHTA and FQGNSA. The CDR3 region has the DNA TGTGCCAGCAGCTTTAAAGGGGATCAGCCCCAGCATTTT. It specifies CASSFKGDQPQHF. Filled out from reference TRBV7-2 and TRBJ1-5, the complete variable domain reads GAGVSQSPSNKVTEKGKDVELRCDPISGHTALYWYRQSLGQGLEFLIYFQGNSAPDKSGLPSDRFSAERTGGSVSTLTIQRTQQEDSAVYLCASSFKGDQPQHFGDGTRLSIL.

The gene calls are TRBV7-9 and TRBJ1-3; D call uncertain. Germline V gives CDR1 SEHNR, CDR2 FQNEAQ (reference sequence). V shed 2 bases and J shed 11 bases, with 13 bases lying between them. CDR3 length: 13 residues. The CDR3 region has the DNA TGTGCCAGCAGCTTATTGGTAGCGAGCTCCATATATTTT. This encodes CASSLLVASSIYF.

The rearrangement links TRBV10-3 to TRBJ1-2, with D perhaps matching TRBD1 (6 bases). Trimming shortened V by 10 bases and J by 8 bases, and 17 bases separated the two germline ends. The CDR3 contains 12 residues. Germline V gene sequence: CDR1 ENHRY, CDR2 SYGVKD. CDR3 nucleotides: TGTGCCACCCCGGGGGGGGCAGGGGGCTACACCTTC. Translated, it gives CATPGGAGGYTF.

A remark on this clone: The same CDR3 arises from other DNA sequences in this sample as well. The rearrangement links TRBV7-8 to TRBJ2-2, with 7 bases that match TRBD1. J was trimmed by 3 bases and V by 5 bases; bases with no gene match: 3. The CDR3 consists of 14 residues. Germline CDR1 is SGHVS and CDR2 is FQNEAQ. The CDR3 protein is CASSQGQYTGELFF. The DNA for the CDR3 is TGTGCCAGCAGCCAGGGACAGTACACCGGGGAGCTGTTTTTT.

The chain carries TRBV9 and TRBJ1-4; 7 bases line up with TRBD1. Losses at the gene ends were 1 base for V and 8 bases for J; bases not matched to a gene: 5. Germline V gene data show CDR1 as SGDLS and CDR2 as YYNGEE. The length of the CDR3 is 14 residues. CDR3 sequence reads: CASSVTGVGEKLFF. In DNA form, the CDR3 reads TGTGCCAGCAGCGTAACAGGGGTAGGCGAAAAACTGTTTTTT.

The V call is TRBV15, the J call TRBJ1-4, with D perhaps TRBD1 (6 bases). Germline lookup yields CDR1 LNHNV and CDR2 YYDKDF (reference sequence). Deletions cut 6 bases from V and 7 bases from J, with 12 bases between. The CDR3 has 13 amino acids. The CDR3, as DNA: TGTGCCACCAGTCGGAGCAGGGGTGAAAAACTGTTTTTT. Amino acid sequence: CATSRSRGEKLFF.

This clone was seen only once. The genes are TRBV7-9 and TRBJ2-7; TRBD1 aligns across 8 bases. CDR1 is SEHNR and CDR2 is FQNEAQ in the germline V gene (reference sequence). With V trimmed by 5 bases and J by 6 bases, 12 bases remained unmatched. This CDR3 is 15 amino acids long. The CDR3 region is CASSDTRQGMGEQYV. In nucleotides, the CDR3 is TGTGCCAGCAGCGACACCAGACAGGGGATGGGCGAGCAGTACGTC.

The CDR3 DNA follows: TGTGCCAGCAATTCGGGACAGGGTGATGAAAAACTGTTTTTT. Translated: CASNSGQGDEKLFF. The chain joins TRBV5-4 to TRBJ1-4; the match to TRBD1 covers 9 bases. Per germline, CDR1 SGHNT and CDR2 YYREEE (reference sequence). V lost 6 bases, J lost 6 bases, and 6 bases stayed unmatched. There are 14 residues in the CDR3.

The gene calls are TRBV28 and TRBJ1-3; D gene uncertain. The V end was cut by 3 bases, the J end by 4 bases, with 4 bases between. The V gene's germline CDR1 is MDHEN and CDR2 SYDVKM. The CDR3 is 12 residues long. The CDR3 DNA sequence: TGTGCCAGCAGTTTCTCCGGAAACACCATATATTTT. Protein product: CASSFSGNTIYF. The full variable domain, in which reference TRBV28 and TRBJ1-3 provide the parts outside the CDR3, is DVKVTQSSRYLVKRTGEKVFLECVQDMDHENMFWYRQDPGLGLRLIYFSYDVKMKEKGDIPEGYSVSREKKERFSLILESASTNQTSMYLCASSFSGNTIYFGEGSWLTVV.

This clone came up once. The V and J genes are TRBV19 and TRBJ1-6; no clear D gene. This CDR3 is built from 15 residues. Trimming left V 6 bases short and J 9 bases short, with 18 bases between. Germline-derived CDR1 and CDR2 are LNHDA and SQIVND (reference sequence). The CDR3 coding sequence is TGTGCCAGTAGGAACTCGGGAATCACGCCTTCACCCCTCCACTTT. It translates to CASRNSGITPSPLHF.

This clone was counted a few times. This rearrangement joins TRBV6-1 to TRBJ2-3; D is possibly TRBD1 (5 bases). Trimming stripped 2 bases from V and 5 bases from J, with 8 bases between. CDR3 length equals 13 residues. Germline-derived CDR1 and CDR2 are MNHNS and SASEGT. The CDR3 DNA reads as TGTGCCAGCAGTGAAAGCAGGGAAGATACGCAGTATTTT. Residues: CASSESREDTQYF.

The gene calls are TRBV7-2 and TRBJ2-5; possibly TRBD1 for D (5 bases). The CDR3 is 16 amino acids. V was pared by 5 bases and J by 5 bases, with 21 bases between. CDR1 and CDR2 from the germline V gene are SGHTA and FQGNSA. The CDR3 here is CASSDLTGSILETQYF. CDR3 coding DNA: TGTGCCAGCAGCGACCTAACAGGTTCAATTCTCGAGACCCAGTACTTC.

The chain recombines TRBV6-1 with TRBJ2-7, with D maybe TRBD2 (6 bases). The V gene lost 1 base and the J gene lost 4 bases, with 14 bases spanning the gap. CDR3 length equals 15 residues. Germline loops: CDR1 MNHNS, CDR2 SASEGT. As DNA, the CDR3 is TGTGCCAGCAGTGAAGTAGGTGGGGGGAGGTACGAGCAGTACTTC. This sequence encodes CASSEVGGGRYEQYF.

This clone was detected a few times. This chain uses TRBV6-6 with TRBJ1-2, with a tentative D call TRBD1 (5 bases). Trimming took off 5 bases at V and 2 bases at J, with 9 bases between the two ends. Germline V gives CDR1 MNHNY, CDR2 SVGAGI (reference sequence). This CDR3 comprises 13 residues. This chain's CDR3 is CASSPTENYGYTF. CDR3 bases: TGTGCCAGCAGTCCGACAGAGAACTATGGCTACACCTTC.

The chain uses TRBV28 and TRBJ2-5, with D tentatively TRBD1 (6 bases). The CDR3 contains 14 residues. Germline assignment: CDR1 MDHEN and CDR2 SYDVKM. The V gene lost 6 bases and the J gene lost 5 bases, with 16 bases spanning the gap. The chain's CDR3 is CASRPTGRRETQYF. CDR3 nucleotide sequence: TGTGCCAGCAGACCTACAGGGCGCAGGGAGACCCAGTACTTC.

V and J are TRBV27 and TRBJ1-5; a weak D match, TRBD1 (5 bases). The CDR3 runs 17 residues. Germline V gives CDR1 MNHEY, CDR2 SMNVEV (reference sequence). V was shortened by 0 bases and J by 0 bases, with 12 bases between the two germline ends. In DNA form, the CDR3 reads TGTGCCAGCAGTTTATCCCCCCCAGGGTTTAGCAATCAGCCCCAGCATTTT. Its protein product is CASSLSPPGFSNQPQHF.

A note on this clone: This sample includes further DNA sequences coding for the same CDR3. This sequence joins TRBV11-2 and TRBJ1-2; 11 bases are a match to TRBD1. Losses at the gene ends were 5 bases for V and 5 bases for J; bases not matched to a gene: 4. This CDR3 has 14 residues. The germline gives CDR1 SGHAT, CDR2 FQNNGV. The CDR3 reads CASSRGTGGYGYTF. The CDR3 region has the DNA TGTGCCAGCAGCCGGGGGACAGGGGGATATGGCTACACCTTC.

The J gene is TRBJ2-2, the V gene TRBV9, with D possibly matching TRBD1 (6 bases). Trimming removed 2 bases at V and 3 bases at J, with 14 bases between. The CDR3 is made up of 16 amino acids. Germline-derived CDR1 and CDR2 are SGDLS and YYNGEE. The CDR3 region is CASSVVWGQDTGELFF. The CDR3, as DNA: TGTGCCAGCAGCGTGGTTTGGGGGCAGGACACCGGGGAGCTGTTTTTT.

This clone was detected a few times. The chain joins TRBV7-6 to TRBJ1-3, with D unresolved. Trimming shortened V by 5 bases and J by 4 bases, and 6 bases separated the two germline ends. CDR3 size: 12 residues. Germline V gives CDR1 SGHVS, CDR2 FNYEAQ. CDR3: CASSPLGNTIYF. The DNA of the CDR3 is TGTGCCAGCAGCCCTCTGGGAAACACCATATATTTT.

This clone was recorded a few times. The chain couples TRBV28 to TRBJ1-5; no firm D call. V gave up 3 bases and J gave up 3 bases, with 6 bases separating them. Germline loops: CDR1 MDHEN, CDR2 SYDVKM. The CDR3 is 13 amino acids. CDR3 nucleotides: TGTGCCAGCAGTTTTGGAGTCAATCAGCCCCAGCATTTT. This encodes CASSFGVNQPQHF. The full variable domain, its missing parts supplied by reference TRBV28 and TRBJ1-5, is DVKVTQSSRYLVKRTGEKVFLECVQDMDHENMFWYRQDPGLGLRLIYFSYDVKMKEKGDIPEGYSVSREKKERFSLILESASTNQTSMYLCASSFGVNQPQHFGDGTRLSIL.

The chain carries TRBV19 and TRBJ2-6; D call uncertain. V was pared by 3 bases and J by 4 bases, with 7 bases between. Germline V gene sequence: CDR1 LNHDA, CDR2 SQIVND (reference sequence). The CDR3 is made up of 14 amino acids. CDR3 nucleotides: TGTGCCAGTAGTATTGGGCCCGGGGCCAACGTCCTGACTTTC. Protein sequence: CASSIGPGANVLTF.

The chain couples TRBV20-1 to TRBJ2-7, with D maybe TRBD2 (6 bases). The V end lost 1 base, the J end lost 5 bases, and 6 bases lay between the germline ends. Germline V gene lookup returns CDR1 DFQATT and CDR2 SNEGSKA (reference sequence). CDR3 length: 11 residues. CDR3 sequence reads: CSARGGDEQYF. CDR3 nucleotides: TGCAGTGCTAGAGGGGGGGACGAGCAGTACTTC.

The CDR3 is CASSEPPGGTMNTEAFF. The CDR3 region has the DNA TGTGCCAGCAGTGAACCACCAGGGGGGACCATGAACACTGAAGCTTTCTTT. The chain links TRBV6-1 to TRBJ1-1; 7 nucleotides agree with TRBD1. V shed 2 bases, J shed 0 bases, and the junction held 9 bases outside the gene matches. CDR1 is MNHNS, CDR2 SASEGT, per germline. This CDR3 has 17 amino acids.